The 20 T cell receptor beta chains below come from one sample, sequenced in a study of blood T cells in healthy people across ages. It was with a sample-barcoded 5' primer and a J-beta primer mix that a second PCR of roughly 7 to 12 cycles was run. TCRdb independently ran MiXCR on the 5' RACE reads; one entry per CDR3 protein. This table holds about 1.1 million distinct CDR3 sequences, 35% to 40% found once. Sample: blood. These receptors came from a man aged 18 to 29 in good health.

To note about this clonotype: A junction boundary mismatches the germline segment, possibly from a read error. This chain uses TRBV20-1 with TRBJ2-3, with 7 bases fitting TRBD2. This CDR3 is built from 15 residues. Looked up from germline, CDR1 is DFQATT and CDR2 is SNEGSKA (reference sequence). In DNA form, the CDR3 reads TGCAGAGCTAGAGTGGCGGGCGGGGGTACAGATACGCAGTATTTT. This encodes CRARVAGGGTDTQYF.

This clonotype was detected only a few times. The rearrangement uses TRBV5-5 and TRBJ1-2; 8 bases align to TRBD1. Trimming at V came to 3 bases and at J to 7 bases, leaving 11 bases not matched to a gene. Germline V gives CDR1 SGHKS, CDR2 YYEKEE (reference sequence). The CDR3 totals 15 residues. The DNA for the CDR3 is TGTGCCAGCAGCTCAGACGGACAGGGAGTAGGTGGCTACACCTTC. Residues: CASSSDGQGVGGYTF.

This clonotype was seen ten or more times. The chain recombines TRBV10-3 with TRBJ2-4; a possible D gene is TRBD2 (6 bases). Germline lookup yields CDR1 ENHRY and CDR2 SYGVKD. V lost 6 bases and J 1 base, leaving 16 bases between the germline ends. This CDR3 has 16 residues. CDR3 DNA sequence: TGTGCCATCAGGGCGGGGCAGGGTACTGCCAAAAACATTCAGTACTTC. This gives the protein CAIRAGQGTAKNIQYF.

This chain joins TRBV2 and TRBJ2-5, with D tentatively TRBD2 (6 bases). Germline CDR1 reads SNHLY; CDR2 reads FYNNEI. V was shortened by 5 bases and J by 2 bases, with 18 bases between the two germline ends. The CDR3 spans 16 residues. The CDR3 coding sequence is TGTGCCAGCAGTCCCTCCCCCCACGGGAGACAAGAGACCCAGTACTTC. Its protein product is CASSPSPHGRQETQYF. Using reference TRBV2 and TRBJ2-5 for the parts outside the CDR3, the full variable domain is EPEVTQTPSHQVTQMGQEVILRCVPISNHLYFYWYRQILGQKVEFLVSFYNNEISEKSEIFDDQFSVERPDGSNFTLKIRSTKLEDSAMYFCASSPSPHGRQETQYFGPGTRLLVL.

V and J are TRBV7-6 and TRBJ2-2; D uncertain. V lost 1 base, J lost 5 bases, and 14 bases lay in between. Per germline, CDR1 SGHVS and CDR2 FNYEAQ. This CDR3 contains 16 residues. The CDR3 DNA reads TGTGCCAGCAGCTTAGGGGCGGACGAATTAACCGGGGAGCTGTTTTTT. Translation gives CASSLGADELTGELFF.

This clonotype was observed a few times. This chain uses TRBV5-1 with TRBJ1-1; unclear D gene. The germline V gene encodes CDR1 SGHRS and CDR2 YFSETQ. CDR3 length: 14 residues. V lost 0 bases to trimming and J lost 1 base, with 7 bases between them. The CDR3 nucleotides are TGCGCCAGCAGCTTGGTTTCCGAGAACACTGAAGCTTTCTTT. It yields the protein CASSLVSENTEAFF.

The CDR3 reads CASSLTGDLDEQYF. The CDR3 DNA follows: TGTGCCAGCAGCTTGACAGGGGACCTAGACGAGCAGTACTTC. J is TRBJ2-4 and V is TRBV5-8; 7 bases fit TRBD1. The J call is uncertain, as TRBJ2-7 better fits the DNA end. The CDR3 spans 14 residues. CDR1 and CDR2 from the germline V gene are SGHTS and YDEGEE.

In DNA form, the CDR3 reads TGTGCCAGCAGTTACGGGCAGGCCCGCACCGGGGAGCTGTTTTTT. Its translation: CASSYGQARTGELFF. The chain carries TRBV6-6 and TRBJ2-2; D gene unclear. Per germline, CDR1 MNHNY and CDR2 SVGAGI (reference sequence). Trimming took 2 bases from V and 4 from J, leaving 11 bases between them. The CDR3 has 15 amino acids.

V is TRBV7-9 and J is TRBJ2-3; 8 bases line up with TRBD2. V lost 1 base and J lost 4; bases outside the gene matches: 10. CDR1 and CDR2 from the germline V gene are SEHNR and FQNEAQ (reference sequence). The CDR3 is 17 amino acids. The CDR3 DNA sequence: TGTGCCAGCAGCTTAGTCGGGGGGCCCGGGAGGGCAGATACGCAGTATTTT. This sequence encodes CASSLVGGPGRADTQYF.

As for this clonotype: This sequence may be a read error, since a much larger clone differs from it by one base. The chain couples TRBV20-1 to TRBJ2-1, with TRBD1 as a possible D gene (7 bases). Germline V CDR1 and CDR2: DFQATT, SNEGSKA (reference sequence). The germline V and J ends were trimmed by 7 bases and 5 bases, with 15 bases remaining between them. This CDR3 has 13 amino acids. In DNA form, the CDR3 reads TGCAGTGTAGCCCAGGGGGGTCACAATGAGCAGTTCTTC. Translated: CSVAQGGHNEQFF.

This rearrangement joins TRBV27 to TRBJ2-3; TRBD2 matches at 15 bases. Germline CDR1 MNHEY, CDR2 SMNVEV (reference sequence). The CDR3 sequence is 17 residues long. V shed 6 bases, J shed 3 bases, and the junction held 7 bases outside the gene matches. Here the CDR3 reads CASSRTSGGAFTDTQYF. The CDR3 DNA reads TGTGCCAGCAGCCGGACTAGCGGGGGGGCCTTTACAGATACGCAGTATTTT.

As to this clonotype: A read error may produce the germline difference seen at one junction end. The V gene is TRBV7-8, the J gene TRBJ1-5; 7 bases map to TRBD1. This CDR3 is built from 20 residues. CDR1 SGHVS and CDR2 FQNEAQ come from the germline V gene. For the CDR3, the DNA is TGTGCCAGCAGCTCGAGGTCGGACAGGAAGAGCTACGGTCGCAATCAGCACCAGCATTTT. It yields the protein CASSSRSDRKSYGRNQHQHF.

The genes are TRBV4-3 and TRBJ1-2, with 7 bases fitting TRBD1. V gave up 3 bases and J gave up 6 bases; unmatched junction bases: 7. The CDR3 totals 14 residues. CDR1 is LGHNA and CDR2 is YSLEER in the germline V gene. The CDR3 region has the DNA TGCGCCAGCAGCCAGGGACAGCCCTGGGATGGCTACACCTTC. Its translation is CASSQGQPWDGYTF.

The chain carries TRBV14 and TRBJ2-7; 7 nucleotides match TRBD1. Germline V CDR1 and CDR2: SGHDN, FVKESK. With V trimmed by 4 bases and J by 0 bases, 12 bases remained unmatched. The CDR3 has 17 amino acids. CDR3 in DNA: TGTGCCAGCAGCCTCGGCTTCGGGACAGATGTCTCCTACGAGCAGTACTTC. This encodes CASSLGFGTDVSYEQYF.

In its sample, this clonotype was seen a few times. The CDR3 protein is CASSDLAAGYTF. Written as DNA, the CDR3 is TGTGCCAGCAGTGACTTGGCAGCTGGCTACACCTTC. The gene calls are TRBV6-4 and TRBJ1-2; no clear D gene. Trimming cost V 1 base and J 7 bases, with 7 bases left between them. The CDR3 runs 12 residues. In germline, CDR1 is MRHNA, CDR2 SNTAGT.

V usage is TRBV6-1 and J usage is TRBJ1-2, with D unclear. V was pared by 6 bases and J by 0 bases, with 14 bases between. Germline CDR1 MNHNS, CDR2 SASEGT. The CDR3 totals 15 residues. This CDR3 is CASSQTRVSNYGYTF. Written as DNA, the CDR3 is TGTGCCAGCAGCCAAACACGGGTCTCTAACTATGGCTACACCTTC.

This clonotype appeared once. In DNA, the CDR3 is TGTGCCAGCAGCTTATCCATGGGCGGGGTCGGAAAACTGTTTTTT. Its protein is CASSLSMGGVGKLFF. The V gene is TRBV7-8, the J gene TRBJ1-4; D is unclear. This CDR3 contains 15 residues. V lost 2 bases to trimming and J lost 10 bases, with 17 bases between them. Germline-derived CDR1 and CDR2 are SGHVS and FQNEAQ. The whole variable domain, remainder taken from reference TRBV7-8 and TRBJ1-4, is GAGVSQSPRYKVAKRGQDVALRCDPISGHVSLFWYQQALGQGPEFLTYFQNEAQLDKSGLPSDRFFAERPEGSVSTLKIQRTQQEDSAVYLCASSLSMGGVGKLFFGSGTQLSVL.

This clonotype was observed at least ten times. V usage is TRBV7-2 and J usage is TRBJ2-6; D is ambiguous. In germline, CDR1 is SGHTA, CDR2 FQGNSA. The CDR3 has 14 residues. Trimming took 5 bases from V and 0 from J, leaving 5 bases between them. As DNA, the CDR3 is TGTGCCAGCAGCACGAACTCTGGGGCCAACGTCCTGACTTTC. It encodes CASSTNSGANVLTF.

CDR3 in DNA: TGCAGTGCTAGAAGCCGGGGGGCCTACAATGAGCAGTTCTTC. It codes for CSARSRGAYNEQFF. The chain links TRBV20-1 to TRBJ2-1; 7 positions match TRBD2. The germline gives CDR1 DFQATT, CDR2 SNEGSKA (reference sequence). This CDR3 comprises 14 residues. V lost 2 bases, J lost 2 bases, and 3 bases stayed unmatched.

This clonotype showed up just once. The rearrangement uses TRBV5-1 and TRBJ1-5; TRBD1 aligns across 7 bases. CDR3 size: 17 residues. Germline V CDR1 and CDR2: SGHRS, YFSETQ. V was pared by 0 bases and J by 4 bases, with 10 bases of the junction left unmatched. CDR3 in amino acids: CASSLGPGGERNQPQHF. In DNA form, the CDR3 reads TGCGCCAGCAGCTTGGGGCCAGGGGGAGAACGGAATCAGCCCCAGCATTTT.